The source of this T cell receptor beta chain is a study of radiotherapy plus CTLA-4 blockade in lung cancer. Trimming removed 4 bases from V and 4 bases from J; junction bases left unmatched: 5. The CDR3 contains 14 residues. Per the germline V gene, CDR1 is MGHDK and CDR2 is SYGVNS. Assay used: immunoSEQ multiplex PCR; TCRdb lists only in-frame clones, some missing. The data show roughly 110,000 clones, more than 75% seen once. Sequenced here: peripheral blood, sampled from a patient treated with radiotherapy plus ipilimumab. This sequence was found in a human donor with non-small cell lung cancer that progressed on radiotherapy plus ipilimumab. Some clones in this sample may be carry-over from other donors' samples. The V call is TRBV25-1, the J call TRBJ1-2, with 8 bases aligning to TRBD1. CDR3 loop: CASSGGQALYGYTF. CDR3 DNA sequence: TGTGCCAGCAGTGGGGGACAGGCCCTCTATGGCTACACCTTC.